Included here is one T cell receptor (beta chain) sequence, with context. Clones were read by immunoSEQ multiplex PCR, and TCRdb kept only the in-frame ones, dropping some. The data hold 50,000 to 65,000 clones, with 65% to 85% observed a single time. The germline CDR1 and CDR2 sequences are SEHNR and FQNEAQ (reference sequence). The germline V and J ends were trimmed by 5 bases and 5 bases, with 21 bases remaining between them. The CDR3 spans 16 residues. The data were taken from a study of blood T cell repertoires in COVID-19. The J gene is TRBJ1-2, the V gene TRBV7-9; D is perhaps TRBD1 (6 bases). This clonotype was sampled from a woman aged 60-75 years who had been exposed to COVID-19. The sequenced sample was PBMCs or T cells enriched from blood (not recorded which). The CDR3 sequence: CASSARPSGEGYGYTF. CDR3 bases: TGTGCCAGCAGCGCCCGCCCGTCAGGGGAGGGGTATGGCTACACCTTC.